The T cell receptor (beta chain) described here comes from a study of T-cell reconstitution after alpha-beta-depleted transplantation in children (TCRdb year 2016). In the study overall: Using TCR repertoire profiling, the study quantitatively followed how T-cell immune reconstitution unfolded in children after TCRalphabeta/CD19-depleted allogeneic hematopoietic cell transplantation. On the study overall, not on this receptor specifically: In some patients, the high TCRbeta diversity seen at day 60 was put down to recipient T cells and intrathymic progenitors that had survived conditioning. Hyperexpanded clone frequencies declined over subsequent months; after one year, T-cell counts and TCRbeta diversity were mostly attributed to newly produced T cells. The apparently early alphabetaT-cell count recovery about two months after transplant was reportedly dependent on only several hundred rapidly expanded clones derived from non-depleted graft cells.

Libraries were prepared through PCR. For sequencing, an Illumina HiSeq 2500 was employed. TCR library preparation used molecular barcoding, with unique molecular identifiers applied to normalize quantification of the TCRbeta repertoire. The public reads were quality trimmed at Q25 with fastp and then assembled into clones with MiXCR by TCRdb, keeping productive beta chains. Under each unique CDR3 protein, matching rows form one entry showing the most common genes and DNA. For this sample the table gives about 340,000 distinct CDR3 sequences, of which around 15% were detected only once. The ten most abundant clones make up about 41% of the sample. The sample's treatment or condition label, decoded: allogeneic hematopoietic cell transplantation with graft depleted of TCRalphabeta T cells and CD19 B cells. Transplant recipients were children who received TCRalphabeta/CD19-depleted allogeneic hematopoietic cell grafts.

This clonotype has just a few counts. Its antigen is not yet known. Per-nucleotide qualities are absent, and no much larger clonotype sits a single base away. Sequencing was performed on PBMCs, mostly from graft donor cells, taken 360 days after TCRalphabeta/CD19-depleted stem cell transplant. This TCR was sampled from a male patient under 10 years old who had a stem cell transplant for acute lymphoblastic leukemia, so the T cells may come from the graft donor.

Here is the DNA: TGTGCCAGCAGCGTAGGTTCTCACCAAGAGACCCAGTACTTC. Translation gives CASSVGSHQETQYF. The chain couples TRBV9 to TRBJ2-5, with the D gene not clear enough to name. V drops 0 bases and J drops 0 bases, leaving 6 bases in between. The CDR3 runs 14 residues from the cysteine to the phenylalanine. Of all the DNA, just the CDR3 is kept, 42 bases in frame from base 1. CDR1 and CDR2 are drawn from the germline V gene: SGDLS, YYNGEE. With all but the CDR3 taken from the reference TRBV9 and TRBJ2-5 genes, the full variable domain is: DSGVTQTPKHLITATGQRVTLRCSPRSGDLSVYWYQQSLDQGLQFLIQYYNGEERAKGNILERFSAQQFPDLHSELNLSSLELGDSALYFCASSVGSHQETQYFGPGTRLLVL.